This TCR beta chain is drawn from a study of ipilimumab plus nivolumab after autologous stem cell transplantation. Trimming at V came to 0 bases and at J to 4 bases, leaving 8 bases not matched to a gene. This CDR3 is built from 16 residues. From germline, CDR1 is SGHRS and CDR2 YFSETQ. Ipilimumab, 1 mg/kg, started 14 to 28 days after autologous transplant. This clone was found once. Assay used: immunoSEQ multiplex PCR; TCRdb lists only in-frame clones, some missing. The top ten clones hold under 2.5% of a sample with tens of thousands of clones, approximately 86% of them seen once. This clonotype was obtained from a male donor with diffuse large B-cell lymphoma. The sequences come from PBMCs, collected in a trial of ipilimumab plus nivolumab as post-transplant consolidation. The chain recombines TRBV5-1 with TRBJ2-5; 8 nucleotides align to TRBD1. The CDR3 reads CASSLGPGGKAETQYF. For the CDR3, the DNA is TGCGCCAGCAGCTTGGGCCCAGGGGGCAAGGCAGAGACCCAGTACTTC. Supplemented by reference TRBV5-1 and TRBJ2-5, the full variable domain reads KAGVTQTPRYLIKTRGQQVTLSCSPISGHRSVSWYQQTPGQGLQFLFEYFSETQRNKGNFPGRFSGRQFSNSRSEMNVSTLELGDSALYLCASSLGPGGKAETQYFGPGTRLLVL.